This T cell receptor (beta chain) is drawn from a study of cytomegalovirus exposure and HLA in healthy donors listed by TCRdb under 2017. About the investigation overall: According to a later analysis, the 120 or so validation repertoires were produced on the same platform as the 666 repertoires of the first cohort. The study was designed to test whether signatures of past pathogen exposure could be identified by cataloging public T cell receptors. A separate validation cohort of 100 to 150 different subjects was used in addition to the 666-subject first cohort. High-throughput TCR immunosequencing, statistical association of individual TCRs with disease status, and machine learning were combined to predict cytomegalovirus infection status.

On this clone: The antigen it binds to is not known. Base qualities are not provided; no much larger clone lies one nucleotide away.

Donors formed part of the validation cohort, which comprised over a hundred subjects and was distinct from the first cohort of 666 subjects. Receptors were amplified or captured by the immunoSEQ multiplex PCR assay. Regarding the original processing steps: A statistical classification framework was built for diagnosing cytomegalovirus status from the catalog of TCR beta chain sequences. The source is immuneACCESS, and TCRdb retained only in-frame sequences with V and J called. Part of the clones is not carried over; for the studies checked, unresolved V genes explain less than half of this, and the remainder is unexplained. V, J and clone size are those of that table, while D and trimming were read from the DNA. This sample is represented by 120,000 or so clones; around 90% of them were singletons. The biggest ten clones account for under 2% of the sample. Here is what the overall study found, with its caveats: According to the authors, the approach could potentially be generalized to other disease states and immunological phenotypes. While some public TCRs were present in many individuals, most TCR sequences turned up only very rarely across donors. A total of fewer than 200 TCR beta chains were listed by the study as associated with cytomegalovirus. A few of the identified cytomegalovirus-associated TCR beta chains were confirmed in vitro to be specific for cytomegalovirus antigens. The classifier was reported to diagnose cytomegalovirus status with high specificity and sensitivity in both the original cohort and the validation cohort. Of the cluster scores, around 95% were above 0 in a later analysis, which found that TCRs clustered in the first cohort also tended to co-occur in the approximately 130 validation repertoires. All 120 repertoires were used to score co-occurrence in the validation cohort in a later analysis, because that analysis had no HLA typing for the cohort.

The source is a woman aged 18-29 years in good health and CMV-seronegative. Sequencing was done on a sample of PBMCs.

The CDR3 sequence is CASSPDPGQGRTPLHF. The nucleotide sequence reads as follows: TGTGCCAGCAGCCCTGACCCCGGACAGGGTAGGACACCCCTCCACTTT. The rearrangement joined TRBV5-6 to TRBJ1-6; a stretch of 8 junction bases matches TRBD1. For this chain, trimming is 4 bases at the V end and 11 bases at the J end, and the number of junction bases without a gene match is 14. The CDR3 starts with the cysteine, ends with the phenylalanine, and has 16 residues. The entry retains the CDR3 DNA only, 48 bases that are in frame from base 1. According to the germline V gene, CDR1 reads SGHDT and CDR2 reads YYEEEE.